A single sample gave rise to the 22 T cell receptor beta chains below, sequenced in a study of T cell responses to AZD1222 COVID-19 vaccine. Clones were sequenced by immunoSEQ multiplex PCR, and TCRdb holds only the in-frame ones, with some missing. The sample yields fewer than 250,000 clones, approximately 92% seen once. The source was peripheral blood, collected on day 0 of AZD1222 vaccination. The source of these receptors is an adult in good health.

The rearrangement uses TRBV2 and TRBJ2-1; D call uncertain. Germline-derived CDR1 and CDR2 are SNHLY and FYNNEI. The CDR3 runs 13 residues. V was shortened by 7 bases and J by 8 bases, with 15 bases between the two germline ends. CDR3 loop: CASNPDRFDEQFF. In DNA form, the CDR3 reads TGTGCCAGCAACCCAGACCGGTTCGATGAGCAGTTCTTC.

This chain joins TRBV4-1 and TRBJ2-5; 11 bases match TRBD2. The CDR3 covers 18 residues. Trimming cost V 0 bases and J 5 bases; bases outside gene matches: 11. Per the germline V gene, CDR1 is MGHRA and CDR2 is YSYEKL. CDR3 loop: CASSQDGVLAGGGETQYF. The CDR3 DNA reads TGCGCCAGCAGCCAAGATGGCGTTCTAGCGGGGGGCGGGGAGACCCAGTACTTC.

The chain combines TRBV3-1 (or the pseudogene TRBV3-2) with TRBJ1-3; D call uncertain. The ends were cut back, 3 bases at V and 0 bases at J, with 9 bases in the middle. Looked up from germline, CDR1 is LGHDT and CDR2 is YNNKEL (reference sequence). The CDR3 has 15 amino acids. DNA of the CDR3: TGTGCCAGCAGCCACATAGGAGGCTCTGGAAACACCATATATTTT. This codes for CASSHIGGSGNTIYF.

The chain joins TRBV25-1 to TRBJ1-4; D is ambiguous. The CDR3 contains 16 residues. Germline values: CDR1 MGHDK, CDR2 SYGVNS. Trimming took off 3 bases at V and 0 bases at J, with 11 bases between the two ends. The CDR3: CASSDARGATNEKLFF. CDR3 sequence (DNA): TGTGCCAGCAGTGACGCCCGGGGAGCAACTAATGAAAAACTGTTTTTT.

This clone was recorded a few times. V and J are TRBV3-1 (or the pseudogene TRBV3-2) and TRBJ2-3; possible D gene TRBD1, 5 bases. This CDR3 comprises 15 residues. Trimming took off 4 bases at V and 0 bases at J, with 11 bases between the two ends. Germline loops: CDR1 LGHDT, CDR2 YNNKEL (reference sequence). For the CDR3, the DNA is TGTGCCAGCAGCCCGCAGGGTGCCAGCACAGATACGCAGTATTTT. This sequence encodes CASSPQGASTDTQYF.

The V call is TRBV4-1, the J call TRBJ1-4, with a possible D match to TRBD1 (6 bases). This CDR3 region has 18 residues. Germline values: CDR1 MGHRA, CDR2 YSYEKL. Deletions cut 3 bases from V and 0 bases from J, with 17 bases between. CDR3 nucleotides: TGCGCCAGCAGCCAGGGTTTGGGAAGGGGGACAACTAATGAAAAACTGTTTTTT. This encodes CASSQGLGRGTTNEKLFF.

The chain couples TRBV5-1 to TRBJ1-5; 7 bases map to TRBD1. Germline loops: CDR1 SGHRS, CDR2 YFSETQ. V lost 4 bases, J lost 3 bases, and 4 bases stayed unmatched. The CDR3 is 14 amino acids. The CDR3 loop is CASSGGGPNQPQHF. CDR3 bases: TGCGCCAGCAGCGGAGGGGGCCCCAATCAGCCCCAGCATTTT.

The CDR3 is CASGSRGADTGELFF. The CDR3 DNA follows: TGTGCCAGCGGTTCTAGGGGCGCGGACACCGGGGAGCTGTTTTTT. The V gene is TRBV6-5, the J gene TRBJ2-2; tentative D call: TRBD1 (5 bases). The germline gives CDR1 MNHEY, CDR2 SVGAGI. Trimming took 8 bases from V and 3 from J, leaving 16 bases between them. The CDR3 is 15 amino acids.

The chain links TRBV5-1 to TRBJ2-3; D is ambiguous. V shed 4 bases and J shed 0 bases, with 15 bases lying between them. The CDR3 covers 16 residues. CDR1 is SGHRS and CDR2 is YFSETQ in the germline V gene. The CDR3 DNA reads TGCGCCAGCAGCCCTCGGGTAGGAGCTAGCACAGATACGCAGTATTTT. Translation gives CASSPRVGASTDTQYF.

The V call is TRBV6-5, the J call TRBJ1-6, with D hard to call. The V and J ends lost 6 bases and 8 bases respectively, with 11 bases between them. CDR3 size: 13 residues. Per the germline V gene, CDR1 is MNHEY and CDR2 is SVGAGI. DNA for the CDR3: TGTGCCAGCAGCCCGGACTGGGATTCACCCCTCCACTTT. Residues: CASSPDWDSPLHF.

The chain combines TRBV5-1 with TRBJ1-1, with D tentatively TRBD1 (5 bases). The CDR3 sequence is 16 residues long. V lost 1 base to trimming and J lost 5 bases, with 18 bases between them. From germline, CDR1 is SGHRS and CDR2 YFSETQ. The CDR3 sequence is CASSLIFRTSGTEAFF. The CDR3 DNA sequence: TGCGCCAGCAGCTTGATCTTCCGGACTTCAGGGACTGAAGCTTTCTTT.

Details on this clone: The germline gene is not matched at one end of the junction; a read error may be the cause. The gene calls are TRBV12-3 or TRBV12-4 and TRBJ2-7; 7 bases fit TRBD2. This CDR3 is 11 amino acids long. The CDR3 spells CASSSRTSEVF. DNA of the CDR3: TGTGCCAGCAGCTCCCGAACTAGCGAGGTCTTC.

In its sample, this clone was seen a few times. Distinct nucleotide sequences in the sample also encode this CDR3. V usage is TRBV5-1 and J usage is TRBJ1-5; TRBD1 aligns across 10 bases. The CDR3 loop spans 14 amino acids. Germline-derived CDR1 and CDR2 are SGHRS and YFSETQ. J was trimmed by 6 bases and V by 4 bases; bases with no gene match: 4. CDR3 sequence reads: CASSEGQGGQPQHF. The CDR3 DNA is TGCGCCAGCAGCGAAGGACAGGGGGGTCAGCCCCAGCATTTT.

The CDR3 DNA sequence: TGTGCCAGCAGTCAACTGGGGTACGAGCAGTACTTC. Translated: CASSQLGYEQYF. This chain joins TRBV2 and TRBJ2-7, with D hard to call. Germline V gene sequence: CDR1 SNHLY, CDR2 FYNNEI. The CDR3 runs 12 residues. V was cut by 5 bases and J by 4 bases, with 9 bases left in between.

The rearrangement joins TRBV19 to TRBJ1-4; 7 bases match TRBD1. V dropped 6 bases and J dropped 4; count of bases not matched to a gene: 2. The CDR3 loop spans 13 amino acids. The germline CDR1 and CDR2 sequences are LNHDA and SQIVND (reference sequence). Written as DNA, the CDR3 is TGTGCCAGTAGGGGACAGTATAATGAAAAACTGTTTTTT. It translates to CASRGQYNEKLFF.

This clone appeared once. This chain links TRBV11-1 with TRBJ1-1; a weak D match, TRBD1 (5 bases). The CDR3 runs to 14 residues. Germline lookup yields CDR1 SGHAT and CDR2 FQDESV (reference sequence). Between the trimmed V and J ends, which lost 2 bases and 1 base, there was a span of 8 bases. CDR3 amino acids: CASSLRGANTEAFF. The CDR3 DNA sequence: TGTGCCAGCAGCTTAAGGGGCGCGAACACTGAAGCTTTCTTT.

The rearrangement uses TRBV6-6 and TRBJ2-7; the match to TRBD2 covers 12 bases. This CDR3 is built from 15 residues. The V gene's germline CDR1 is MNHNY and CDR2 SVGAGI (reference sequence). Trimming removed 2 bases from V and 1 base from J; junction bases left unmatched: 0. CDR3 sequence reads: CASSYGLAGSYEQYF. In DNA form, the CDR3 reads TGTGCCAGCAGTTACGGACTAGCGGGGTCCTACGAGCAGTACTTC.

This clone was detected only once. The chain combines TRBV6-1 with TRBJ2-5, with 7 bases that match TRBD2. The trim removed 0 bases at V and 3 bases at J, leaving 4 bases unmatched. The germline CDR1 and CDR2 sequences are MNHNS and SASEGT. The CDR3 runs to 15 residues. CDR3 bases: TGTGCCAGCAGTGAAGCGACGAGCGGGAAAGAGACCCAGTACTTC. Amino acid sequence: CASSEATSGKETQYF.

The chain uses TRBV7-2 and TRBJ2-4; D perhaps matches TRBD2 (6 bases). The germline V gene has CDR1 SGHTA and CDR2 FQGNSA. The ends were cut back, 5 bases at V and 3 bases at J, with 14 bases in the middle. The CDR3 runs to 15 residues. The DNA for the CDR3 is TGTGCCAGCAGCCCGGGACTTTTCGGCAAAAACATTCAGTACTTC. Encoded protein: CASSPGLFGKNIQYF.

V and J are TRBV18 and TRBJ2-6; D unclear. The germline V and J ends were trimmed by 2 bases and 0 bases, with 2 bases remaining between them. Germline CDR1 and CDR2: KGHSH and LQKENI. The CDR3 sequence is 14 residues long. CDR3 sequence reads: CASSPNSGANVLTF. The CDR3 coding sequence is TGTGCCAGCTCACCAAACTCTGGGGCCAACGTCCTGACTTTC.

The table lists this clone with a count of one. A read error may account for a junction end that differs from germline. The chain combines TRBV7-8 with TRBJ2-7; no definite D call. Germline values: CDR1 SGHVS, CDR2 FQNEAQ. The CDR3 length is 14 residues. CDR3 nucleotide sequence: TGTGCCAGCAGCTTAGCACGGCGATCCTCCGAGCAGTACTTC. It specifies CASSLARRSSEQYF. The whole variable domain, filled in from reference TRBV7-8 and TRBJ2-7, reads GAGVSQSPRYKVAKRGQDVALRCDPISGHVSLFWYQQALGQGPEFLTYFQNEAQLDKSGLPSDRFFAERPEGSVSTLKIQRTQQEDSAVYLCASSLARRSSEQYFGPGTRLTVT.

This sequence joins TRBV27 and TRBJ2-7; D is undetermined. The CDR3 has 14 amino acids. The germline V gene has CDR1 MNHEY and CDR2 SMNVEV (reference sequence). V was pared by 5 bases and J by 0 bases, with 11 bases between. Here the CDR3 reads CASSITVLSYEQYF. CDR3 coding DNA: TGTGCCAGCAGTATTACGGTCCTCTCCTACGAGCAGTACTTC.